The clone carrying this TCR beta chain was seen a handful of times. Its antigen is unknown. TCRdb re-derived calls from the reads in MiXCR, one entry per CDR3 protein. Of 150,000 to 200,000 distinct CDR3 sequences in the sample, about a fifth were seen once. The data originate from a study of T cell repertoires in cytomegalovirus infection. Study outcomes and limitations: Using cumulative public TCR beta family frequency, the authors identified those who carried CMV together with the relevant HLA.

CDR1 is MNHNS and CDR2 is SASEGT in the germline V gene. The CDR3 totals 17 residues. The V and J ends lost 5 bases and 4 bases respectively, with 23 bases between them. The rearrangement uses TRBV6-1 and TRBJ1-2; D is perhaps TRBD1 (5 bases). The origin of this receptor is a human donor in good health (CMV status not recorded). Some clones in this sample may be carry-over from other donors' samples. The sequenced sample was CD8+ T cells from cultured PBMCs, obtained from culture after CMV antigen stimulation. In nucleotides, the CDR3 is TGTGCCAGCAGTAGTCGGGACGGAGTTCCGATACCCTATGGCTACACCTTC. Translated, it gives CASSSRDGVPIPYGYTF.